The 20 T cell receptor beta chains below were found in one sample sequenced in a study of low-dose radiotherapy and immunotherapy resistance in tumors. TRAV- and TRBV-specific primers, spanning alpha and beta chains, primed first-strand cDNA. Amplification of TCRs used a constant-region primer and V-primer adapter for 20 PCR cycles. TCRdb reprocessed the reads with MiXCR, giving one entry per CDR3 protein. The table records 7,300 or so distinct CDR3 sequences, about 61% of them present only once. The source of these receptors is a human donor with advanced metastatic prostate, ovarian, gallbladder or colorectal cancer (not recorded which). This table probably holds off-target reads from a library built for another chain.

This clonotype has just one count. The chain links TRBV28 to TRBJ1-1; D unresolved. With 1 base removed from V and 11 bases from J, the gap between germline ends came to 11 bases. Germline loops: CDR1 MDHEN, CDR2 SYDVKM. CDR3 size: 12 residues. CDR3 sequence reads: CASSLSRLRAFF. CDR3 bases: TGTGCCAGCAGTTTATCCCGACTACGGGCTTTCTTT.

The V gene is TRBV6-5, the J gene TRBJ2-5; 9 bases are a match to TRBD1. Looked up from germline, CDR1 is MNHEY and CDR2 is SVGAGI. Losses at the gene ends were 2 bases for V and 5 bases for J; bases not matched to a gene: 9. This CDR3 region has 16 residues. The DNA of the CDR3 is TGTGCCAGCAGTTACATCCCGGACAGGGGTGGTGAGACCCAGTACTTC. This sequence encodes CASSYIPDRGGETQYF.

This clonotype was counted only a few times. The genes are TRBV14 and TRBJ2-1; D gene uncertain. V lost 1 base and J lost 2, with 12 bases in between. The length of the CDR3 is 16 residues. The germline V gene encodes CDR1 SGHDN and CDR2 FVKESK. The CDR3 nucleotides read TGTGCCAGCAGCCAAGGCGTTTCCCTGACCTACAATGAGCAGTTCTTC. Its protein product is CASSQGVSLTYNEQFF. Full variable domain (rest looked up from reference TRBV14 and TRBJ2-1): EAGVTQFPSHSVIEKGQTVTLRCDPISGHDNLYWYRRVMGKEIKFLLHFVKESKQDESGMPNNRFLAERTGGTYSTLKVQPAELEDSGVYFCASSQGVSLTYNEQFFGPGTRLTVL.

V usage is TRBV6-1 and J usage is TRBJ2-3, with no clear D. This CDR3 comprises 16 residues. Germline V gene sequence: CDR1 MNHNS, CDR2 SASEGT. The V end was cut by 5 bases, the J end by 1 base, with 16 bases between. This CDR3 is CASSYSNNGGTDTQYF. The CDR3 coding sequence is TGTGCCAGCAGTTACTCGAATAACGGTGGCACAGATACGCAGTATTTT.

The chain has TRBV18 and TRBJ2-7; either TRBD1 or TRBD2 may supply D (5 bases each). CDR1 and CDR2 from the germline V gene are KGHSH and LQKENI. The CDR3 sequence is 12 residues long. V lost 2 bases, J lost 5 bases, and 7 bases lay in between. The CDR3 DNA is TGTGCCAGCTCACCAGAGGGGAACGAGCAGTACTTC. Its translation: CASSPEGNEQYF.

This clonotype showed up just a few times. The V gene is TRBV28, the J gene TRBJ1-1; 7 bases align to TRBD1. This CDR3 has 15 residues. CDR1 and CDR2 from the germline V gene are MDHEN and SYDVKM. V lost 9 bases to trimming and J lost 1 base; unmatched junction nucleotides: 11. CDR3 loop: CASKGSDRSNTEAFF. As DNA, the CDR3 is TGTGCCAGTAAGGGGTCGGACAGGTCGAACACTGAAGCTTTCTTT.

This chain joins TRBV2 and TRBJ2-3; D is undetermined. The length of the CDR3 is 12 residues. V shed 7 bases and J shed 2 bases, with 7 bases lying between them. The germline V gene encodes CDR1 SNHLY and CDR2 FYNNEI. The DNA of the CDR3 is TGTGCCAGCAACCTGTACACAGATACGCAGTATTTT. Translated, it gives CASNLYTDTQYF. Combining the CDR3 with reference TRBV2 and TRBJ2-3 gives the whole variable domain EPEVTQTPSHQVTQMGQEVILRCVPISNHLYFYWYRQILGQKVEFLVSFYNNEISEKSEIFDDQFSVERPDGSNFTLKIRSTKLEDSAMYFCASNLYTDTQYFGPGTRLTVL.

This chain joins TRBV28 and TRBJ1-5, with a tentative D call TRBD1 (5 bases). V was pared by 2 bases and J by 6 bases, with 11 bases between. The V gene's germline CDR1 is MDHEN and CDR2 SYDVKM. This CDR3 has 14 residues. The CDR3 nucleotides read TGTGCCAGCAGTTTAGAGGGGTACCGTCAGCCCCAGCATTTT. It specifies CASSLEGYRQPQHF.

The V gene is TRBV11-2, the J gene TRBJ2-1, with 7 bases identical to TRBD2. V shed 5 bases and J 6 bases; nucleotides not matched to a gene: 10. The CDR3 consists of 15 residues. Germline CDR1 SGHAT, CDR2 FQNNGV. The CDR3 is CASSTLRGRGNEQFF. For the CDR3, the DNA is TGTGCCAGCAGCACCCTACGCGGGAGAGGCAATGAGCAGTTCTTC.

The V and J genes are TRBV12-3 or TRBV12-4 and TRBJ1-1; D gene ambiguous. The CDR3 has 13 residues. V was clipped by 6 bases and J by 0 bases, with 8 bases between them. CDR3 loop: CASSQRVNTEAFF. The CDR3 nucleotides read TGTGCCAGCAGCCAACGGGTGAACACTGAAGCTTTCTTT.

The rearrangement uses TRBV7-2 and TRBJ2-7; D gene ambiguous. Trimming removed 0 bases from V and 7 bases from J, with 7 bases in between. There are 12 residues in the CDR3. Per germline, CDR1 SGHTA and CDR2 FQGNSA. CDR3 sequence: CASSLALWEQYF. The CDR3 DNA sequence: TGTGCCAGCAGCTTAGCGTTATGGGAGCAGTACTTC.

This clonotype was seen once. The chain is built from TRBV12-3 or TRBV12-4 and TRBJ2-2; no definite D call. V was trimmed by 3 bases and J by 7 bases, leaving 9 bases between them. The CDR3 contains 13 residues. The CDR3: CASSFLRHGELFF. The CDR3 nucleotides read TGTGCCAGCAGTTTCCTCAGGCACGGGGAGCTGTTTTTT.

V gene TRBV6-5 combines with J gene TRBJ2-3; a possible D gene is TRBD2 (6 bases). CDR1 is MNHEY and CDR2 is SVGAGI in the germline V gene. There are 14 residues in the CDR3. V shed 7 bases and J shed 6 bases, with 17 bases lying between them. The CDR3 nucleotides are TGTGCCAGCACCTCGGGAGCAGTCCTCGATACGCAGTATTTT. It encodes CASTSGAVLDTQYF.

The chain carries TRBV12-3 or TRBV12-4 and TRBJ2-2, with 9 bases fitting TRBD1. This CDR3 region has 15 residues. The trim removed 6 bases at V and 3 bases at J, leaving 5 bases unmatched. The CDR3 coding sequence is TGTGCCAGCAGCCCAAACAGGGGGCACACCGGGGAGCTGTTTTTT. Protein sequence: CASSPNRGHTGELFF.

The chain is built from TRBV2 and TRBJ1-4; 8 nucleotides match TRBD1. The CDR3 contains 14 residues. The junction had 5 bases not matched to a gene; V was cut back by 4 bases and J by 7 bases. The germline V gene has CDR1 SNHLY and CDR2 FYNNEI. The CDR3 nucleotides are TGTGCCAGCAGTGCAGACAGGGGAAGTGAAAAACTGTTTTTT. Protein: CASSADRGSEKLFF.

The V gene is TRBV23-1, the J gene TRBJ2-7; D ambiguous. TRBV23-1 is an ORF, with its function uncertain. Trimming left V 4 bases short and J 4 bases short, with 17 bases between. This CDR3 region has 15 residues. This CDR3 reads CASSLPGPGAYEQYF. The CDR3 DNA is TGCGCCAGCAGTCTACCGGGCCCTGGTGCGTACGAGCAGTACTTC.

The J gene is TRBJ2-3, the V gene TRBV11-2, with 8 nucleotides matching TRBD2. V dropped 1 base and J dropped 2; count of bases not matched to a gene: 11. The length of the CDR3 is 18 residues. Per germline, CDR1 SGHAT and CDR2 FQNNGV. This chain's CDR3 is CASSLAPSGGGTTDTQYF. CDR3 coding DNA: TGTGCCAGCAGCTTAGCCCCCTCCGGGGGGGGAACCACAGATACGCAGTATTTT.

The chain is built from TRBV12-3 or TRBV12-4 and TRBJ1-5; D gene unclear. Trimming left V 3 bases short and J 0 bases short, with 30 bases between. The CDR3 loop spans 22 amino acids. CDR3 DNA sequence: TGTGCCAGCAGTTTTCGACCCTTTCTCGGCCGGCGTGGGCCTAATAGCAATCAGCCCCAGCATTTT. Translating gives CASSFRPFLGRRGPNSNQPQHF.

The rearrangement joins TRBV19 to TRBJ2-2; D is unclear. Germline-derived CDR1 and CDR2 are LNHDA and SQIVND (reference sequence). V lost 3 bases, J lost 3 bases, and 8 bases lay in between. The CDR3 runs 14 residues. CDR3 DNA: TGTGCCAGTAGTATCGGGCAGTACACCGGGGAGCTGTTTTTT. Translation: CASSIGQYTGELFF.

The rearrangement uses TRBV28 and TRBJ1-1; D might be TRBD1 (5 bases). The ends were cut back, 0 bases at V and 1 base at J, with 9 bases in the middle. Germline V gene lookup returns CDR1 MDHEN and CDR2 SYDVKM. The CDR3 consists of 15 residues. CDR3: CASSLWDGQNTEAFF. The CDR3 DNA is TGTGCCAGCAGTTTATGGGACGGACAGAACACTGAAGCTTTCTTT.